Here is one T cell receptor (beta chain) with its context. One end of the junction varies from germline; a read error may be responsible. Amplification of TCR beta CDR3 regions was performed using RNA transcripts as template. TCR CDR3 underwent first-round RT-PCR with the HTBI primer set. MiXCR, run by TCRdb on the multiplex PCR reads, gives a single entry per CDR3 protein. The sample lists about 400,000 distinct CDR3 sequences, more than 12% occurring once. CDR1 and CDR2 from the germline V gene are SGHTS and YDEGEE. CDR3 length: 16 amino acids. This entry comes from a study of T cells in Graves' hyperthyroidism and ophthalmopathy.

The sample comprised blood. J is TRBJ2-7 and V is TRBV5-8; tentatively, D is TRBD2 (5 bases). This TCR was sampled from a woman in her thirties with Graves' ophthalmopathy. This CDR3 reads CASSEEMRVRIYAQYF. CDR3 coding DNA: TGTGCCAGCAGCGAAGAAATGCGGGTCAGAATCTACGCGCAGTACTTC.